The entry below gives a single T cell receptor beta chain sequence along with its context. Libraries were prepared by immunoSEQ multiplex PCR; TCRdb keeps only in-frame clonotypes and omits some of them. There are around 69,000 clones in the sample; 90% occur only once, and 2% to 2.5% lies in the top ten. The entry originates in a study of T cell changes during pregnancy in multiple sclerosis. Material: peripheral blood, obtained in the second trimester of pregnancy. The receptor was isolated from a female donor in good health, enrolled as a control in a pregnancy study.

In DNA form, the CDR3 reads TGTGCCAGCAGCTCAAAAACAGGGATTTACTATGGCTACACCTTC. This codes for CASSSKTGIYYGYTF. The chain is built from TRBV5-6 and TRBJ1-2; a weak D match, TRBD1 (6 bases). The CDR3 extends over 15 amino acids. Trimming took off 3 bases at V and 3 bases at J, with 15 bases between the two ends. Per germline, CDR1 SGHDT and CDR2 YYEEEE.